Listed below are T cell receptor beta chains from one sample, sequenced in a study of T cells after yellow fever vaccination. MiXCR, applied by TCRdb to the 5' RACE reads, yields one record per CDR3 protein. The sample consists of about 630,000 distinct CDR3 sequences, 9% to 15% of them appearing once. This material consisted of PBMCs, taken on the day of the yellow fever booster vaccination. The receptors come from a young man who received the YFV17D yellow fever vaccine. CDR3s include the opening cysteine and the closing phenylalanine or tryptophan. D genes are given only for firm matches. Some rows mark clone size as missing; the rest say once, few, many or name a class of expanded clone.

V gene	D gene	clone size	J gene	CDR3 protein	CDR3 DNA
TRBV30	TRBD1	few	TRBJ2-7	CAWSRDSTWGEQYF	TGTGCCTGGAGTAGGGACAGCACTTGGGGAGAGCAGTACTTC
TRBV20-1	TRBD2	-	TRBJ2-7	CSAPGRGAYEQYF	TGCAGTGCACCCGGCCGGGGGGCCTACGAGCAGTACTTC
TRBV5-1	-	few	TRBJ2-1	CASSLGSDPYSYNEQFF	TGCGCCAGCAGCTTGGGTTCAGATCCGTACTCCTACAATGAGCAGTTCTTC
TRBV18	-	-	TRBJ2-3	CASSPESHRTDTQYF	TGTGCCAGCTCACCTGAGTCCCACCGCACAGATACGCAGTATTTT
TRBV7-2	TRBD2	many	TRBJ2-3	CASSLGLARTDTQYF	TGTGCCAGCAGCTTAGGACTAGCCCGCACAGATACGCAGTATTTT
TRBV5-1	-	few	TRBJ2-7	CASSLAPGTTGEQYF	TGCGCCAGCAGCTTGGCCCCCGGTACTACGGGGGAGCAGTACTTC
TRBV20-1	TRBD2	few	TRBJ2-1	CSARDRSPSGSRYEQFF	TGCAGTGCTAGAGATCGAAGTCCCAGCGGGAGCAGATATGAGCAGTTCTTC
TRBV7-3	-	-	TRBJ2-2	CASSLDGLARELFF	TGTGCCAGCAGCTTAGACGGACTGGCCCGGGAGCTGTTTTTT
TRBV12-3/TRBV12-4	TRBD2	many	TRBJ2-5	CASSPNSGRVEETQYF	TGTGCCAGCAGTCCGAATAGCGGGAGGGTTGAAGAGACCCAGTACTTC
TRBV25-1	TRBD1	few	TRBJ2-1	CASSRSWDRLNEQFF	TGTGCCAGCAGTAGAAGTTGGGACAGGCTTAATGAGCAGTTCTTC
TRBV4-3	-	few	TRBJ2-1	CASSQMPRDTAYNEQFF	TGCGCCAGCAGCCAGATGCCGCGCGATACAGCCTACAATGAGCAGTTCTTC
TRBV4-3	TRBD1	-	TRBJ2-3	CASSHLGTGDDTQYF	TGCGCCAGCAGCCATTTGGGGACAGGGGACGATACGCAGTATTTT
TRBV3-1	-	few	TRBJ1-2	CASSQGPGTYGYTF	TGTGCCAGCAGCCAGGGTCCAGGAACCTATGGCTACACCTTC
TRBV20-1	TRBD1	-	TRBJ2-2	CSAWDRATGELFF	TGCAGTGCTTGGGACAGGGCCACCGGGGAGCTGTTTTTT
TRBV5-1	TRBD2	many	TRBJ2-1	CASSLDERDAYNEQFF	TGCGCCAGCAGCTTGGACGAGCGGGATGCCTACAATGAGCAGTTCTTC
TRBV7-9	TRBD2	few	TRBJ2-3	CASSPVSGVNTDTQYF	TGTGCCAGCAGCCCCGTAAGCGGGGTTAACACAGATACGCAGTATTTT
TRBV12-3/TRBV12-4	-	few	TRBJ2-3	CASSLARSGDTQYF	TGTGCCAGCAGTTTGGCGCGAAGCGGGGATACGCAGTATTTT
TRBV6-1	-	-	TRBJ2-4	CASTEGGRGRIYF	TGTGCCAGCACCGAGGGAGGTAGGGGGCGGATTTACTTC
TRBV20-1	TRBD1	-	TRBJ2-1	CSAAGQGGEEQFF	TGCAGTGCTGCGGGACAGGGGGGAGAGGAGCAGTTCTTC
TRBV7-8	-	many	TRBJ1-4	CASKVDVNEKLFF	TGTGCCAGCAAAGTGGACGTTAATGAAAAACTGTTTTTT
TRBV30	TRBD1	many	TRBJ2-5	CAWRLDRGVQETQYF	TGTGCCTGGAGACTGGACAGGGGCGTTCAAGAGACCCAGTACTTC
TRBV20-1	-	-	TRBJ2-1	CSARDIGAADEQFF	TGCAGTGCTAGAGATATCGGGGCTGCGGATGAGCAGTTCTTC
TRBV12-3/TRBV12-4	-	-	TRBJ2-4	CASSLALAKNIQYF	TGTGCCAGCAGTTTAGCGCTAGCCAAAAACATTCAGTACTTC
TRBV4-2	TRBD1	many	TRBJ2-3	CASSQEPDRLGTQYF	TGTGCCAGCAGCCAAGAACCGGACAGGCTAGGTACGCAGTATTTT
TRBV5-1	TRBD1	-	TRBJ2-7	CASSTGMDEQYF	TGCGCCAGCTCGACAGGGATGGACGAGCAGTACTTC
TRBV23-1	TRBD1	few	TRBJ2-7	CARPGQDNYEQYF	TGCGCCAGACCGGGACAGGATAACTACGAGCAGTACTTC
TRBV11-2	TRBD2	-	TRBJ2-2	CASRIAGAANTGELFF	TGTGCCAGCAGGATAGCGGGCGCCGCGAACACCGGGGAGCTGTTTTTT
TRBV10-3	-	few	TRBJ2-6	CAISDPRGSPSGANVLTF	TGTGCCATCAGTGACCCCCGGGGGAGTCCTTCTGGGGCCAACGTCCTGACTTTC
TRBV20-1	-	few	TRBJ1-1	CSASEESNTEAFF	TGCAGTGCTAGTGAGGAATCCAACACTGAAGCTTTCTTT
TRBV7-2	-	many	TRBJ2-1	CASSESRGSYNEQFF	TGTGCCAGCAGCGAATCGCGGGGTTCCTACAATGAGCAGTTCTTC
TRBV30	-	few	TRBJ2-2	CAWSVRGAGELFF	TGTGCCTGGAGTGTACGAGGGGCCGGGGAGCTGTTTTTT
TRBV12-3/TRBV12-4	-	-	TRBJ1-1	CASSQTNTEAFF	TGTGCCAGCAGTCAGACTAACACTGAAGCTTTCTTT
TRBV5-1	TRBD1	-	TRBJ2-1	CASSSQGAPRNGEQFF	TGCGCCAGCAGCTCACAGGGGGCGCCGCGGAATGGTGAGCAGTTCTTC
TRBV5-4	TRBD2	-	TRBJ2-7	CASSSSGRDLDF	TGTGCCAGCAGCTCGAGCGGGAGGGACCTGGACTTC
TRBV29-1	-	-	TRBJ2-2	CSVERGTNTGELFF	TGCAGCGTTGAGAGGGGGACCAACACCGGGGAGCTGTTTTTT
TRBV20-1	TRBD2	few	TRBJ2-5	CSAFRLAGKETQYF	TGCAGTGCTTTCAGACTAGCGGGAAAAGAGACCCAGTACTTC
TRBV25-1	-	many	TRBJ1-5	CASSAGGGNQPQHF	TGTGCCAGCAGTGCGGGCGGGGGGAATCAGCCCCAGCATTTT
TRBV15	-	few	TRBJ2-7	CATSVGPYEQYF	TGTGCCACCAGCGTCGGACCCTACGAGCAGTACTTC
TRBV20-1	TRBD2	-	TRBJ2-1	CSAGGSSGGAYNEQFF	TGCAGTGCTGGAGGGTCATCGGGAGGGGCCTACAATGAGCAGTTCTTC
TRBV29-1	TRBD1	many	TRBJ2-7	CSGMTGISYEQYF	TGCAGCGGCATGACAGGGATATCCTACGAGCAGTACTTC